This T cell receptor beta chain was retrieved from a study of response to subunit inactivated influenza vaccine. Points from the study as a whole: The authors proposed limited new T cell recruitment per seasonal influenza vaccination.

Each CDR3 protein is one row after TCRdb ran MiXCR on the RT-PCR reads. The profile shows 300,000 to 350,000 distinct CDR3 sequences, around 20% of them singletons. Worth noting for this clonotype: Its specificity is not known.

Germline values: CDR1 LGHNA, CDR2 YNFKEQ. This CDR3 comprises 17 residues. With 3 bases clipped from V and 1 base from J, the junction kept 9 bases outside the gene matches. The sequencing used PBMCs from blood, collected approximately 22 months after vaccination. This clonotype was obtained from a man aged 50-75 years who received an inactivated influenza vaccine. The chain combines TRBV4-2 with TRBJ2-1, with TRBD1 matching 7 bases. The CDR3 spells CASSQVRQGVSYNEQFF. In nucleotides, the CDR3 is TGTGCCAGCAGCCAGGTCAGGCAGGGGGTTTCCTACAATGAGCAGTTCTTC.